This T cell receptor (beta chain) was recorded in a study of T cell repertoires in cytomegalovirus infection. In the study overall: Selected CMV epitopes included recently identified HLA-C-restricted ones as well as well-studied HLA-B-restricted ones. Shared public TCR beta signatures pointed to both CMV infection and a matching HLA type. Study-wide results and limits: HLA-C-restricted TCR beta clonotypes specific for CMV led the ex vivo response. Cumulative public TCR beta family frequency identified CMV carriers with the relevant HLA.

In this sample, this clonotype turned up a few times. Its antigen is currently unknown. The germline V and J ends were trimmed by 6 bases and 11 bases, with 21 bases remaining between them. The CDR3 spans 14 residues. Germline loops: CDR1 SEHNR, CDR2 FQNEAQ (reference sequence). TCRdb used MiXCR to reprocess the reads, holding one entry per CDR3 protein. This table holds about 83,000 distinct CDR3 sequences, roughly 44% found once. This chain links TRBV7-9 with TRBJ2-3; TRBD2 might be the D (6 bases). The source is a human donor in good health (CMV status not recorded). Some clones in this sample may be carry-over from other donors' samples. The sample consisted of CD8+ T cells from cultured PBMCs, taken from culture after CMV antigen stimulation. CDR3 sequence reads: CASRDGTLALGQYF. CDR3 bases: TGTGCCAGCAGGGACGGTACACTAGCCCTGGGGCAGTATTTT.